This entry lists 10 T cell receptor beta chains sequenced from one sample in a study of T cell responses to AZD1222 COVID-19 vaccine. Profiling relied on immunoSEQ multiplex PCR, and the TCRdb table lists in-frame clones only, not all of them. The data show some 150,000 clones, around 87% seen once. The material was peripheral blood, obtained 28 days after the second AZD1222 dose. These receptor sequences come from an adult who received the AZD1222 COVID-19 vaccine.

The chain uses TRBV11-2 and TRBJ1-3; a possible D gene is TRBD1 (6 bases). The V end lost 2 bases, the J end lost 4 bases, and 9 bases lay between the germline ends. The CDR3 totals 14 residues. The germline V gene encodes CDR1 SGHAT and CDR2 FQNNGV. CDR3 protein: CASSLRQGGNTIYF. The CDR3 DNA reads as TGTGCCAGCAGCTTACGGCAGGGGGGAAACACCATATATTTT.

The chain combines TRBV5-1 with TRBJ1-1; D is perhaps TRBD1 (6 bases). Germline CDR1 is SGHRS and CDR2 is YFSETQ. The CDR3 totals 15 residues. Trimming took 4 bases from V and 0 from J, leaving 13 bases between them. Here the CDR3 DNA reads TGCGCCAGCAGCCCTGAGGGGACAATGAACACTGAAGCTTTCTTT. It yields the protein CASSPEGTMNTEAFF. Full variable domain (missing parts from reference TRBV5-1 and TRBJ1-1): KAGVTQTPRYLIKTRGQQVTLSCSPISGHRSVSWYQQTPGQGLQFLFEYFSETQRNKGNFPGRFSGRQFSNSRSEMNVSTLELGDSALYLCASSPEGTMNTEAFFGQGTRLTVV.

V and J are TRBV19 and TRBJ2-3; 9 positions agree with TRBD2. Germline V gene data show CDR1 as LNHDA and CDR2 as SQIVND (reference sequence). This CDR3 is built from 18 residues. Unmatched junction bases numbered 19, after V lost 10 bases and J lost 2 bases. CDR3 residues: CATRGGFPSGMVTDTQYF. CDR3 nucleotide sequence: TGTGCCACCCGGGGGGGTTTCCCTAGCGGGATGGTCACAGATACGCAGTATTTT.

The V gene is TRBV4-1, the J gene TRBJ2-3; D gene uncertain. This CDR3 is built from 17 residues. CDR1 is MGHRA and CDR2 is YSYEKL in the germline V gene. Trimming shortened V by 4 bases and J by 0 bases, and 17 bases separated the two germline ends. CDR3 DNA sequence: TGCGCCAGCAGCCTCCTCCTTCCCCCGTCTAGCACAGATACGCAGTATTTT. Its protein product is CASSLLLPPSSTDTQYF.

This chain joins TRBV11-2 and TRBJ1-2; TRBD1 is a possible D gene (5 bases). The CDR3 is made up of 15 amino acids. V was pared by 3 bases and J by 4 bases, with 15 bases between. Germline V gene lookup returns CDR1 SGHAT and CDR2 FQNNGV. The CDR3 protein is CASSFRAGPGYGYTF. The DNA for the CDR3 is TGTGCCAGCAGCTTCAGGGCGGGGCCTGGCTATGGCTACACCTTC.

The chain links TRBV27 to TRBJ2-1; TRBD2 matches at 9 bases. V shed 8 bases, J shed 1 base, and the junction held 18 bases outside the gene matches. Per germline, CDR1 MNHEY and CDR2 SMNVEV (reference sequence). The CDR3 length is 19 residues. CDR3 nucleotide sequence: TGTGCCAGCGGATCCCGGACTAGCGAGAGCAGAGTATCCTACAATGAGCAGTTCTTC. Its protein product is CASGSRTSESRVSYNEQFF.

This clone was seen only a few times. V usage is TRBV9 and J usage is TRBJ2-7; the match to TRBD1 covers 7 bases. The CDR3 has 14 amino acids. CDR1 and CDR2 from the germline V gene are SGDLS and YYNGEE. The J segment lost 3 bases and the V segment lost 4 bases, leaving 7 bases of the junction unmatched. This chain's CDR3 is CASSNGGQIYEQYF. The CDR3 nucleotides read TGTGCCAGCAGCAATGGGGGACAGATCTACGAGCAGTACTTC.

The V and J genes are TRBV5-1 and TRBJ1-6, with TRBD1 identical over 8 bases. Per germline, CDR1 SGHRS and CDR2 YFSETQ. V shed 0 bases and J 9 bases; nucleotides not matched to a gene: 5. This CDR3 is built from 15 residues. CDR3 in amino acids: CASSLAGDRTSPLHF. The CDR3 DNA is TGCGCCAGCAGCTTGGCCGGGGACAGGACTTCACCCCTCCACTTT.

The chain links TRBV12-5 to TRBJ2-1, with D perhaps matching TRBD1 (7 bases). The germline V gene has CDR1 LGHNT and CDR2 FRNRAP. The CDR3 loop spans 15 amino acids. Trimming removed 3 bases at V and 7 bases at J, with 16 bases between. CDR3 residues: CASGFQGGQWNEQFF. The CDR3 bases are TGTGCTAGTGGTTTTCAGGGGGGACAATGGAATGAGCAGTTCTTC.

CDR3 residues: CASSPPRGDYGYTF. The CDR3 region has the DNA TGTGCCAGCAGTCCCCCCAGGGGCGACTATGGCTACACCTTC. This chain joins TRBV28 and TRBJ1-2; D may be TRBD1 (6 bases). The CDR3 totals 14 residues. CDR1 and CDR2 from the germline V gene are MDHEN and SYDVKM. Trimming pared 5 bases from V and 3 bases from J, leaving 13 bases between.